These T cell receptor beta chains were read from a single sample in a study of T-cell memory formation after mild COVID-19. TCRdb recomputed calls from the 5' RACE reads with MiXCR, one row per CDR3 protein. The repertoire holds tens of thousands of distinct CDR3 sequences, with approximately 15% as singletons. The sequencing sample was made of PBMCs or a T cell subset sorted from them (not recorded which). All receptors come from a man between 18 and 35 years old who had mild COVID-19 (a few samples of this study predate the infection). Cell type and time point are not known. The CDR3 runs from the conserved cysteine through the conserved F or W. Each record gives: clone size, D gene, V gene, J gene, CDR3 DNA, CDR3 protein. A D gene is named only where the DNA matches it firmly. Size is omitted from some rows. Given values are once, few, many or a class for expanded clones.

abundance: many; d_gene: NA; v_gene: TRBV7-2; j_gene: TRBJ2-1; CDR3nt: TGTGCCAGCAGCTGGCAAGAGTACAATGAGCAGTTCTTC; CDR3aa: CASSWQEYNEQFF
abundance: NA; d_gene: TRBD2; v_gene: TRBV12-5; j_gene: TRBJ2-1; CDR3nt: TGTGCTAGTGGTTTGTTCTCAGCGGGGTCGGTCAATGAGCAGTTCTTC; CDR3aa: CASGLFSAGSVNEQFF
abundance: few; d_gene: NA; v_gene: TRBV29-1; j_gene: TRBJ2-7; CDR3nt: TGCAGCGTTTCGACAACCGGCTCCTACGAGCAGTACTTC; CDR3aa: CSVSTTGSYEQYF
abundance: NA; d_gene: NA; v_gene: TRBV11-2; j_gene: TRBJ1-2; CDR3nt: TGTGCCAGCAGCTCCAGCCCGGGGTACTATGGCTACACCTTC; CDR3aa: CASSSSPGYYGYTF
abundance: few; d_gene: NA; v_gene: TRBV12-3/TRBV12-4; j_gene: TRBJ2-7; CDR3nt: TGTGCCAGCAGTTCGACAGTTTACGAGCAGTACTTC; CDR3aa: CASSSTVYEQYF
abundance: few; d_gene: TRBD1; v_gene: TRBV12-3/TRBV12-4; j_gene: TRBJ2-5; CDR3nt: TGTGCCAGCAGCCCCGGACAGGTAGAGACCCAGTACTTC; CDR3aa: CASSPGQVETQYF
abundance: NA; d_gene: NA; v_gene: TRBV3-1; j_gene: TRBJ1-2; CDR3nt: TGTGCCAGCAGCCAAAGTGAGTGGGGCCGCGTCTATGGCTACACCTTC; CDR3aa: CASSQSEWGRVYGYTF
abundance: NA; d_gene: NA; v_gene: TRBV4-3; j_gene: TRBJ2-3; CDR3nt: TGCGCCAGCAGCCCTAGCGAGTTCACAGATACGCAGTATTTT; CDR3aa: CASSPSEFTDTQYF
abundance: NA; d_gene: TRBD1; v_gene: TRBV2; j_gene: TRBJ1-3; CDR3nt: TGTGCCAGCAGGCTCGCTGGGACAGGGAAAGGGAACACCATATATTTT; CDR3aa: CASRLAGTGKGNTIYF
abundance: NA; d_gene: TRBD1; v_gene: TRBV12-3/TRBV12-4; j_gene: TRBJ1-5; CDR3nt: TGTGCCAGCAAAGACAGGGAGATGTTCAATCAGCCCAAGCATTTT; CDR3aa: CASKDREMFNQPKHF
abundance: few; d_gene: NA; v_gene: TRBV4-3; j_gene: TRBJ2-1; CDR3nt: TGCGCCAGCAGCCCCGGGACTGACAATGAGCAGTTCTTC; CDR3aa: CASSPGTDNEQFF
abundance: few; d_gene: TRBD2; v_gene: TRBV6-5; j_gene: TRBJ2-1; CDR3nt: TGTGCCAGCAGTTACTCGGCCAGCGGGGGGTTCCTCAATGAGCAGTTCTTC; CDR3aa: CASSYSASGGFLNEQFF
abundance: few; d_gene: NA; v_gene: TRBV7-2; j_gene: TRBJ2-5; CDR3nt: TGTGCCAGCAGCTTACTGGGGGGCCAAGAGACCCAGTACTTC; CDR3aa: CASSLLGGQETQYF
abundance: few; d_gene: NA; v_gene: TRBV4-1; j_gene: TRBJ2-7; CDR3nt: TGCGCCAGCAGCCAGACTGTAGCGAGCTCCTACGAGCAGTACTTC; CDR3aa: CASSQTVASSYEQYF
abundance: NA; d_gene: TRBD1; v_gene: TRBV24-1; j_gene: TRBJ2-1; CDR3nt: TGTGCCACCAGTGATTTGCCCGGGGACAGGTCCTACAATGAGCAGTTCTTC; CDR3aa: CATSDLPGDRSYNEQFF
abundance: few; d_gene: TRBD1; v_gene: TRBV4-1; j_gene: TRBJ2-3; CDR3nt: TGCGCCAGCAGCCACAAACAGGGGGGAGGCACAGATACGCAGTATTTT; CDR3aa: CASSHKQGGGTDTQYF
abundance: few; d_gene: NA; v_gene: TRBV15; j_gene: TRBJ1-1; CDR3nt: TGTGCCACCGAAGAGGACAGAGGGAACACTGAAGCTTTCTTT; CDR3aa: CATEEDRGNTEAFF
abundance: many; d_gene: NA; v_gene: TRBV4-3; j_gene: TRBJ2-2; CDR3nt: TGCGCCAGCAGCCAAGATTTGGACCGGGCGATAAGTTTGGCCGGGGAGCTGTTTTTT; CDR3aa: CASSQDLDRAISLAGELFF
abundance: many; d_gene: NA; v_gene: TRBV7-9; j_gene: TRBJ2-1; CDR3nt: TGTGCCAGCAGCCCCAAGGTCGGGACATCCTACAATGAGCAGTTCTTC; CDR3aa: CASSPKVGTSYNEQFF
abundance: few; d_gene: NA; v_gene: TRBV5-6; j_gene: TRBJ2-1; CDR3nt: TGTGCCAGCAGCTTCGACGGCTCCTACAATGAGCAGTTCTTC; CDR3aa: CASSFDGSYNEQFF
abundance: NA; d_gene: NA; v_gene: TRBV9; j_gene: TRBJ2-6; CDR3nt: TGTGCCAGCAGCGTAACCCTCTCTGGGGCCAACGTCCTGACTTTC; CDR3aa: CASSVTLSGANVLTF
abundance: NA; d_gene: NA; v_gene: TRBV7-9; j_gene: TRBJ1-2; CDR3nt: TGTGCCAGCAGCGGGGGTCGTGGCTACACCTTC; CDR3aa: CASSGGRGYTF
abundance: few; d_gene: TRBD2; v_gene: TRBV7-3; j_gene: TRBJ2-1; CDR3nt: TGTGCCAGCAGCTTATTAGCGGGGGTCCCCAATGAGCAGTTCTTC; CDR3aa: CASSLLAGVPNEQFF
abundance: few; d_gene: NA; v_gene: TRBV7-7; j_gene: TRBJ2-5; CDR3nt: TGTGCTAGCAGCCCCCGACTAGGGGAATCAGAGACCCAGTACTTC; CDR3aa: CASSPRLGESETQYF
abundance: NA; d_gene: NA; v_gene: TRBV7-9; j_gene: TRBJ2-2; CDR3nt: TGTGCCAGCAGCCCAACATCTGGCGGAGCCACCGGGGAGCTGTTTTTT; CDR3aa: CASSPTSGGATGELFF
abundance: few; d_gene: NA; v_gene: TRBV29-1; j_gene: TRBJ2-5; CDR3nt: TGCAGCGTGGGGGACCTGGAGACCCAGTACTTC; CDR3aa: CSVGDLETQYF
abundance: few; d_gene: NA; v_gene: TRBV12-3/TRBV12-4; j_gene: TRBJ1-2; CDR3nt: TGTGCCAGCAGTTTGACGGGAGCTAACTATGGCTACACCTTC; CDR3aa: CASSLTGANYGYTF
abundance: few; d_gene: NA; v_gene: TRBV4-1; j_gene: TRBJ2-5; CDR3nt: TGCGCCAGCAGCGCTAGATGGGTGACTCAAGAGACCCAGTACTTC; CDR3aa: CASSARWVTQETQYF
abundance: NA; d_gene: NA; v_gene: TRBV6-2/TRBV6-3; j_gene: TRBJ2-1; CDR3nt: TGTGCCAGCAGTTTCGCCCTAGCGGAGCAGTTCTTC; CDR3aa: CASSFALAEQFF
abundance: NA; d_gene: TRBD2; v_gene: TRBV27; j_gene: TRBJ2-3; CDR3nt: TGTGCCAGCAGTTTTATATCTAGCGGGGGGTTTTCAGATACGCAGTATTTT; CDR3aa: CASSFISSGGFSDTQYF
abundance: NA; d_gene: NA; v_gene: TRBV4-3; j_gene: TRBJ2-1; CDR3nt: TGCGCCAGCAGCCAAGGCGGCGGTGAGCAGTTCTTC; CDR3aa: CASSQGGGEQFF
abundance: few; d_gene: NA; v_gene: TRBV25-1; j_gene: TRBJ1-6; CDR3nt: TGTGCCAGCAGTGATAGGGGCCGGCGTCTCCTCCACTTT; CDR3aa: CASSDRGRRLLHF
abundance: few; d_gene: NA; v_gene: TRBV9; j_gene: TRBJ2-1; CDR3nt: TGTGCCAGCAGCGTTTGGGGCAGCTCCTACAATGAGCAGTTCTTC; CDR3aa: CASSVWGSSYNEQFF
abundance: NA; d_gene: TRBD1; v_gene: TRBV6-6; j_gene: TRBJ2-5; CDR3nt: TGTGCCAGCAGCCAAATCAGACAGGGCCAGAAGACCCAGTACTTC; CDR3aa: CASSQIRQGQKTQYF
abundance: NA; d_gene: NA; v_gene: TRBV29-1; j_gene: TRBJ2-3; CDR3nt: TGCAGCGTTGTCGGAAGGGGGAGCGGTAGGGATACGCAGTATTTT; CDR3aa: CSVVGRGSGRDTQYF